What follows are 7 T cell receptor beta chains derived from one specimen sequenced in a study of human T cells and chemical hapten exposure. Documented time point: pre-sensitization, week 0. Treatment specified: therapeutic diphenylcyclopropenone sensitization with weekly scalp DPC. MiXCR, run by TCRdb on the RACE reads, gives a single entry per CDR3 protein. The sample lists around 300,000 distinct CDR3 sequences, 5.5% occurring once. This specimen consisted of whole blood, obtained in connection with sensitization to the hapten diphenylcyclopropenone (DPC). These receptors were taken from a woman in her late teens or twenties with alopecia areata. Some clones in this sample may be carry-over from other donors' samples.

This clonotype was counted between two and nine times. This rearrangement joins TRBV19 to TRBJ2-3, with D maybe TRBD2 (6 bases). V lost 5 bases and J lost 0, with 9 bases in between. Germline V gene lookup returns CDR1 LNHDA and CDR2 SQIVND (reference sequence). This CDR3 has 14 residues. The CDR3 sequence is CASSDSGSTDTQYF. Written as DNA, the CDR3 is TGTGCCAGTAGTGATAGCGGTAGCACAGATACGCAGTATTTT.

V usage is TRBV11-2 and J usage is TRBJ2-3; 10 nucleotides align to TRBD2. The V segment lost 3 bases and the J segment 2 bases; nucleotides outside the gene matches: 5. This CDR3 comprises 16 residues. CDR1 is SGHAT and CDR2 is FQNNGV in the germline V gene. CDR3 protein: CASSLASGGPTDTQYF. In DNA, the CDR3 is TGTGCCAGCAGCTTGGCTAGCGGGGGCCCCACAGATACGCAGTATTTT.

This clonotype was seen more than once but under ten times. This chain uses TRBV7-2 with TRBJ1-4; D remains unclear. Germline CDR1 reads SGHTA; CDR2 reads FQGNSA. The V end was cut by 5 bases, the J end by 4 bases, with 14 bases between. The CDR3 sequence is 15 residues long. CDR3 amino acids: CASSILVGSNEKLFF. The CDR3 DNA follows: TGTGCCAGCAGCATTCTTGTAGGCAGTAATGAAAAACTGTTTTTT.

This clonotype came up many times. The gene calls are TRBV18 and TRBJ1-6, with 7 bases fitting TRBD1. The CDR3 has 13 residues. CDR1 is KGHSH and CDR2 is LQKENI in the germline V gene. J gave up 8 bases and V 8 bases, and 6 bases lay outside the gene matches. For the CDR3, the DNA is TGTGCCAGCCGACAGGGCCGGGATTCACCCCTCCACTTT. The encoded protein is CASRQGRDSPLHF.

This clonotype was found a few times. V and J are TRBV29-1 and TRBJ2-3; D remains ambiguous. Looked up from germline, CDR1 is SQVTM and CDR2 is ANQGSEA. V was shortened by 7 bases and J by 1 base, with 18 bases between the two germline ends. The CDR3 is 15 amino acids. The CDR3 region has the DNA TGCAGCGCCGCCCCCCGGTCAGGACGCACAGATACGCAGTATTTT. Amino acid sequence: CSAAPRSGRTDTQYF.

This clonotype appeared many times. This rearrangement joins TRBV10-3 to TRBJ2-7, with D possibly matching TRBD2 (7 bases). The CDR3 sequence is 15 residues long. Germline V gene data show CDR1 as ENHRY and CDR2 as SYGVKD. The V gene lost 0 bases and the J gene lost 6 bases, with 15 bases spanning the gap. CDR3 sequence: CAISESRGATSEQYF. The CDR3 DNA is TGTGCCATCAGTGAGTCACGGGGGGCAACCTCCGAGCAGTACTTC.

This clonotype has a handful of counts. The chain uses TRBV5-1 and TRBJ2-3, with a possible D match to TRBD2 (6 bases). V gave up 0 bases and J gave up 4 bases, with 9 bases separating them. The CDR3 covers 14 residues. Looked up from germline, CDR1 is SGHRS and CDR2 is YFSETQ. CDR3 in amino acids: CASSLAREADTQYF. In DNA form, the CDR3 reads TGCGCCAGCAGCTTGGCCAGGGAGGCAGATACGCAGTATTTT.